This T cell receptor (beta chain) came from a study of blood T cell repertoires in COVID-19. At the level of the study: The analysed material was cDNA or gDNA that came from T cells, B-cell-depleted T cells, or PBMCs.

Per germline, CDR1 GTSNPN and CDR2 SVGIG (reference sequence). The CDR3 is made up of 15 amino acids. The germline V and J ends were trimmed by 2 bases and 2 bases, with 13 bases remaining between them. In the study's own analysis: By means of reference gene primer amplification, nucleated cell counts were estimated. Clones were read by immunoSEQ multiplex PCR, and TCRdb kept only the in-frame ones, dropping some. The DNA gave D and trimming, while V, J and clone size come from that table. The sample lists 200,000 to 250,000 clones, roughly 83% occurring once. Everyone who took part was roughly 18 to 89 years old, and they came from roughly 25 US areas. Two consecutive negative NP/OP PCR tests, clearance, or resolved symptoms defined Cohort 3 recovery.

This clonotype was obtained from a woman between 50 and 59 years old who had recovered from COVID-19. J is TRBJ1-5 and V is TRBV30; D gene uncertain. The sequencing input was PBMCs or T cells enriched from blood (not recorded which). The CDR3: CAWSIPSRGNQPQHF. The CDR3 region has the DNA TGTGCCTGGAGTATTCCGAGCCGAGGCAATCAGCCCCAGCATTTT.